One and the same sample provided the 29 T cell receptor beta chains below, sequenced in a study of blood T cell repertoires in COVID-19. Produced via immunoSEQ multiplex PCR; TCRdb's table is partial and in-frame only. There are more than 85,000 clones in the sample; around 73% occur only once, and 9.8% lies in the top ten. The sequencing sample was made of peripheral blood. These receptors were taken from a man aged 60-69 years with active or convalescent COVID-19.

The chain links TRBV29-1 to TRBJ2-1, with 15 nucleotides matching TRBD2. Looked up from germline, CDR1 is SQVTM and CDR2 is ANQGSEA. The V segment lost 7 bases and the J segment 4 bases; nucleotides outside the gene matches: 5. The CDR3 is 15 amino acids. The CDR3 protein is CSAGTSGRRYNEQFF. CDR3 in DNA: TGCAGCGCAGGGACTAGCGGGAGGAGGTACAATGAGCAGTTCTTC.

The chain combines TRBV5-1 with TRBJ2-7; possible D gene TRBD2, 5 bases. This CDR3 contains 13 residues. Germline CDR1 reads SGHRS; CDR2 reads YFSETQ. V lost 5 bases and J 3 bases, leaving 12 bases between the germline ends. Written as DNA, the CDR3 is TGCGCCAGCAGTGTCACACGGGACTACGAGCAGTACTTC. Its translation is CASSVTRDYEQYF.

The rearrangement joins TRBV14 to TRBJ2-3; TRBD2 agrees at 10 bases. The CDR3 extends over 15 amino acids. Germline CDR1 is SGHDN and CDR2 is FVKESK. V lost 3 bases, J lost 2 bases, and 2 bases stayed unmatched. The DNA of the CDR3 is TGTGCCAGCAGCCACGGGACTAGCGTCACAGATACGCAGTATTTT. It yields the protein CASSHGTSVTDTQYF. The variable domain in full, completed from reference TRBV14 and TRBJ2-3, reads EAGVTQFPSHSVIEKGQTVTLRCDPISGHDNLYWYRRVMGKEIKFLLHFVKESKQDESGMPNNRFLAERTGGTYSTLKVQPAELEDSGVYFCASSHGTSVTDTQYFGPGTRLTVL.

This clone turned up a few times. The chain carries TRBV24-1 and TRBJ1-5; TRBD1 agrees at 9 bases. Germline lookup yields CDR1 KGHDR and CDR2 SFDVKD. The CDR3 contains 14 residues. Trimming at V came to 5 bases and at J to 7 bases, leaving 5 bases not matched to a gene. CDR3 region: CATSAQGAWQPQHF. CDR3 nucleotides: TGTGCCACCAGTGCACAGGGGGCTTGGCAGCCCCAGCATTTT.

Comments on this clone: This could be a read error, since a much larger clone is one nucleotide away. The chain carries TRBV19 and TRBJ1-3, with a possible D match to TRBD1 (6 bases). The CDR3 consists of 14 residues. The V gene lost 5 bases and the J gene lost 2 bases, with 10 bases spanning the gap. From germline, CDR1 is LNHDA and CDR2 SQIVND (reference sequence). CDR3 in DNA: TGTGCCAGTAGTGATTCAGGGGCTGGAAACACCATATATTTT. Translating gives CASSDSGAGNTIYF.

This chain connects TRBV30 to TRBJ2-1; D possibly corresponds to TRBD1 (6 bases). This CDR3 region has 13 residues. Trimming left V 2 bases short and J 4 bases short, with 9 bases between. Germline V gives CDR1 GTSNPN, CDR2 SVGIG (reference sequence). The CDR3 bases are TGTGCCTGGAGTAGGGACAATTACAATGAGCAGTTCTTC. Translating gives CAWSRDNYNEQFF.

V gene TRBV28 combines with J gene TRBJ2-5; D is possibly TRBD2 (6 bases). CDR3 size: 17 residues. Per germline, CDR1 MDHEN and CDR2 SYDVKM. Between the trimmed V and J ends, which lost 7 bases and 5 bases, there was a span of 26 bases. The CDR3 nucleotides read TGTGCCAGCACTCCTAGCTGGTGGGCGGGGAGTGAGGAGACCCAGTACTTC. This codes for CASTPSWWAGSEETQYF.

The V gene is TRBV4-3, the J gene TRBJ2-1; 8 bases are a match to TRBD2. CDR1 is LGHNA and CDR2 is YSLEER in the germline V gene. J was trimmed by 1 base and V by 0 bases; bases with no gene match: 11. The CDR3 extends over 19 amino acids. The CDR3 DNA follows: TGCGCCAGCAGCCAAGATACGGTACTAGCGGTTAAATCCTACAATGAGCAGTTCTTC. Protein product: CASSQDTVLAVKSYNEQFF.

This clone came up a few times. The chain couples TRBV7-2 to TRBJ2-4, with 8 nucleotides matching TRBD1. V was clipped by 5 bases and J by 1 base; unmatched bases: 4. The CDR3 totals 15 residues. CDR1 is SGHTA and CDR2 is FQGNSA in the germline V gene. The CDR3: CASSSDRGAKNIQYF. CDR3 coding DNA: TGTGCCAGCAGCAGCGACAGGGGTGCCAAAAACATTCAGTACTTC.

This rearrangement joins TRBV7-3 to TRBJ1-5; no clear D gene. The germline V gene has CDR1 SGHTA and CDR2 FQGTGA. Deletions cut 0 bases from V and 4 bases from J, with 10 bases between. This CDR3 comprises 15 residues. The CDR3 region has the DNA TGTGCCAGCAGCTTAACGCCAGGATTGAATCAGCCCCAGCATTTT. Translation gives CASSLTPGLNQPQHF.

The V call is TRBV9, the J call TRBJ1-5; D is possibly TRBD1 (5 bases). Trimming left V 4 bases short and J 4 bases short, with 12 bases between. The CDR3 totals 14 residues. The germline V gene encodes CDR1 SGDLS and CDR2 YYNGEE. CDR3 sequence (DNA): TGTGCCAGCAGCTGGGGGGAGGGGAATCAGCCCCAGCATTTT. As protein: CASSWGEGNQPQHF. The full variable domain, rest sourced from reference TRBV9 and TRBJ1-5, is DSGVTQTPKHLITATGQRVTLRCSPRSGDLSVYWYQQSLDQGLQFLIQYYNGEERAKGNILERFSAQQFPDLHSELNLSSLELGDSALYFCASSWGEGNQPQHFGDGTRLSIL.

This clone turned up a few times. The chain's CDR3 is CASSYPQGPQHF. CDR3 nucleotides: TGTGCCAGCAGTTACCCACAGGGACCCCAGCATTTT. The chain couples TRBV6-6 to TRBJ1-5; tentative D call: TRBD1 (6 bases). Trimming removed 2 bases at V and 10 bases at J, with 9 bases between. The CDR3 has 12 residues. CDR1 is MNHNY and CDR2 is SVGAGI in the germline V gene (reference sequence).

The J gene is TRBJ1-2, the V gene TRBV4-3, with 7 bases lining up with TRBD1. V trimming: 0 bases; J trimming: 5 bases; junction bases outside the gene matches: 6. Germline values: CDR1 LGHNA, CDR2 YSLEER. The CDR3 runs to 15 residues. CDR3: CASSQDPRQGYGYTF. CDR3 nucleotides: TGCGCCAGCAGCCAAGACCCAAGACAGGGATATGGCTACACCTTC.

The chain joins TRBV21-1 to TRBJ2-7; the table calls TRBD2, which could not be checked here. TRBV21-1 is labeled a pseudogene. This CDR3 has 15 residues. The CDR3 sequence: CASSKIRREGREQYV. The CDR3 region has the DNA TGTGCCAGCAGCAAAATTCGGCGGGAGGGCCGCGAGCAGTACGTC.

This chain joins TRBV2 and TRBJ2-5, with D tentatively TRBD2 (6 bases). Trimming removed 7 bases at V and 5 bases at J, with 14 bases between. CDR3 length: 13 residues. Germline CDR1 is SNHLY and CDR2 is FYNNEI. The CDR3 DNA follows: TGTGCCAGCAAGAGGAGGGCTGGGGAGACCCAGTACTTC. It is translated as CASKRRAGETQYF.

The chain employs TRBV30 and TRBJ1-1; no firm D call. The CDR3 covers 17 residues. The germline CDR1 and CDR2 sequences are GTSNPN and SVGIG (reference sequence). Trimming stripped 0 bases from V and 0 bases from J, with 17 bases between. CDR3 region: CAWSVSGTSAVNTEAFF. The CDR3 DNA sequence: TGTGCCTGGAGTGTCAGTGGCACCTCCGCAGTGAACACTGAAGCTTTCTTT.

The chain couples TRBV7-9 to TRBJ2-1; 13 bases fit TRBD2. The CDR3 totals 15 residues. V was clipped by 6 bases and J by 9 bases; unmatched bases: 8. In germline, CDR1 is SEHNR, CDR2 FQNEAQ (reference sequence). The CDR3 is CASRQTSGRRGEQFF. CDR3 bases: TGTGCCAGCAGGCAGACTAGCGGGAGGCGAGGTGAGCAGTTCTTC. The full variable domain, rest sourced from reference TRBV7-9 and TRBJ2-1, is DTGVSQNPRHKITKRGQNVTFRCDPISEHNRLYWYRQTLGQGPEFLTYFQNEAQLEKSRLLSDRFSAERPKGSFSTLEIQRTEQGDSAMYLCASRQTSGRRGEQFFGPGTRLTVL.

This chain connects TRBV9 to TRBJ2-5; possible D gene TRBD2, 6 bases. This CDR3 is 16 amino acids long. Deletions cut 0 bases from V and 2 bases from J, with 14 bases between. Looked up from germline, CDR1 is SGDLS and CDR2 is YYNGEE. CDR3 coding DNA: TGTGCCAGCAGCGTAGCTTTCTCTCGGGGGCAAGAGACCCAGTACTTC. Translated, it gives CASSVAFSRGQETQYF.

In its sample, this clone was seen many times. The chain carries TRBV4-3 and TRBJ2-3; a weak D match, TRBD2 (6 bases). In germline, CDR1 is LGHNA, CDR2 YSLEER. Trimming removed 0 bases from V and 4 bases from J, with 17 bases in between. The CDR3 covers 17 residues. Here the CDR3 DNA reads TGCGCCAGCAGCCAAGATGAGACTAGAGGTAGATCAGATACGCAGTATTTT. Translated, it gives CASSQDETRGRSDTQYF.

V and J are TRBV5-1 and TRBJ1-2, with D unresolved. The germline V gene has CDR1 SGHRS and CDR2 YFSETQ. V lost 4 bases and J lost 0, with 4 bases in between. The CDR3 has 12 amino acids. The CDR3 spells CASSPTNYGYTF. The CDR3 region has the DNA TGCGCCAGCAGCCCAACTAACTATGGCTACACCTTC.

V gene TRBV19 combines with J gene TRBJ1-5; 7 bases align to TRBD1. The ends lost 5 bases at V and 4 bases at J; junction bases unmatched: 5. Germline CDR1 is LNHDA and CDR2 is SQIVND (reference sequence). The CDR3 totals 14 residues. The DNA of the CDR3 is TGTGCCAGTAGTGTGGGACAGAGAAATCAGCCCCAGCATTTT. It codes for CASSVGQRNQPQHF.

V usage is TRBV5-1 and J usage is TRBJ2-1; 7 positions agree with TRBD1. This CDR3 is 14 amino acids long. The V segment lost 3 bases and the J segment 4 bases; nucleotides outside the gene matches: 4. Germline V gene sequence: CDR1 SGHRS, CDR2 YFSETQ. CDR3 nucleotides: TGCGCCAGCAGCTCTGGACAGGTGTACAATGAGCAGTTCTTC. Amino acid sequence: CASSSGQVYNEQFF. Combining the CDR3 with reference TRBV5-1 and TRBJ2-1 gives the whole variable domain KAGVTQTPRYLIKTRGQQVTLSCSPISGHRSVSWYQQTPGQGLQFLFEYFSETQRNKGNFPGRFSGRQFSNSRSEMNVSTLELGDSALYLCASSSGQVYNEQFFGPGTRLTVL.

V is TRBV5-6 and J is TRBJ2-5, with 8 bases lining up with TRBD1. The germline CDR1 and CDR2 sequences are SGHDT and YYEEEE. CDR3 length: 16 amino acids. The J segment lost 4 bases and the V segment lost 0 bases, leaving 8 bases of the junction unmatched. CDR3 bases: TGTGCCAGCAGCTTGGGTTTCGGGACAGGTAGAGAGACCCAGTACTTC. Translated: CASSLGFGTGRETQYF.

This chain links TRBV4-1 with TRBJ1-5; D gene ambiguous. V was trimmed by 1 base and J by 4 bases, leaving 14 bases between them. There are 16 residues in the CDR3. Germline V gene lookup returns CDR1 MGHRA and CDR2 YSYEKL. The chain's CDR3 is CASSQGRKGANQPQHF. Written as DNA, the CDR3 is TGCGCCAGCAGCCAAGGTCGAAAGGGAGCTAATCAGCCCCAGCATTTT.

V usage is TRBV5-4 and J usage is TRBJ2-3; 7 bases agree with TRBD1. The V segment lost 3 bases and the J segment 7 bases; nucleotides outside the gene matches: 5. The CDR3 extends over 13 amino acids. CDR1 is SGHNT, CDR2 YYREEE, per germline (reference sequence). For the CDR3, the DNA is TGTGCCAGCAGCTCCACAGGGGAGCATACGCAGTATTTT. Its protein is CASSSTGEHTQYF.

This clone was seen only a few times. This chain links TRBV18 with TRBJ1-1, with 7 bases lining up with TRBD1. The V segment lost 3 bases and the J segment 1 base; nucleotides outside the gene matches: 2. CDR3 size: 14 residues. The germline V gene has CDR1 KGHSH and CDR2 LQKENI. DNA of the CDR3: TGTGCCAGCTCACCGGGACAGCCGAACACTGAAGCTTTCTTT. The encoded protein is CASSPGQPNTEAFF. Looking up the rest from reference TRBV18 and TRBJ1-1 gives the full variable domain: NAGVMQNPRHLVRRRGQEARLRCSPMKGHSHVYWYRQLPEEGLKFMVYLQKENIIDESGMPKERFSAEFPKEGPSILRIQQVVRGDSAAYFCASSPGQPNTEAFFGQGTRLTVV.

With regard to this clone: This specimen includes other DNA sequences encoding the same CDR3. This rearrangement joins TRBV28 to TRBJ2-1; 8 nucleotides match TRBD2. The CDR3 length is 14 residues. Germline loops: CDR1 MDHEN, CDR2 SYDVKM. Germline trimming cut 8 bases from V and 4 bases from J; bases unmatched to any gene: 7. CDR3 DNA sequence: TGTGCCAGCTCCGGGACTAGACGATACAATGAGCAGTTCTTC. Translating it yields CASSGTRRYNEQFF.

This clone was seen a single time. This rearrangement joins TRBV7-9 to TRBJ2-1, with 12 bases aligning to TRBD2. CDR3 size: 16 residues. The germline gives CDR1 SEHNR, CDR2 FQNEAQ (reference sequence). The junction had 6 bases not matched to a gene; V was cut back by 3 bases and J by 6 bases. CDR3 nucleotides: TGTGCCAGCAGCTTGACTTCGGGACTAGCGGGCAATGAGCAGTTCTTC. It yields the protein CASSLTSGLAGNEQFF.

This clone has a single count. This rearrangement joins TRBV28 to TRBJ2-7; 15 bases fit TRBD2. Germline V lookup: CDR1 MDHEN, CDR2 SYDVKM. V lost 3 bases, J lost 4 bases, and 16 bases stayed unmatched. This CDR3 has 20 residues. CDR3 DNA: TGTGCCAGCAGTTTTTGCCCTCAGGGACTAGCGGGAGGCCTATCTTACGAGCAGTACGTC. This gives the protein CASSFCPQGLAGGLSYEQYV.